The clone carrying this T cell receptor beta chain was counted a few times. What it recognizes is unknown. The sample comes from a study of T-cell memory formation after mild COVID-19. Study-level information: The TCR clusters were mostly specific to one donor. Overall study findings and caveats: A second wave of clones peaked on day 37, and their SARS-CoV-2 specificity went unconfirmed.

Using its own MiXCR run on the 5' RACE reads, TCRdb lists one record per CDR3 protein. The sample consists of roughly 100,000 distinct CDR3 sequences, around 11% of them appearing once. Germline V gives CDR1 DFQATT, CDR2 SNEGSKA (reference sequence). The CDR3 is 14 amino acids. Trimming pared 4 bases from V and 0 bases from J, leaving 11 bases between. The receptor's source is an adult woman who had mild COVID-19 (a few samples of this study predate the infection). Cell type and time point are not known. Sequencing used PBMCs or a T cell subset sorted from them (not recorded which). The chain couples TRBV20-1 to TRBJ2-3; the D gene is possibly TRBD2 (6 bases). The CDR3 bases are TGCAGTGCTACCGGGACTCCTAGCACAGATACGCAGTATTTT. Translating it yields CSATGTPSTDTQYF.